Below are 29 T cell receptor beta chains sequenced from a single sample in a study of T cells in Graves' hyperthyroidism and ophthalmopathy. RNA transcripts were the template for amplifying TCR beta CDR3 regions. The HTBI primer set drove a first-round RT-PCR of the TCR CDR3. TCRdb itself ran the multiplex PCR reads through MiXCR, one entry per CDR3 protein. The table shows 380,000 or so distinct CDR3 sequences, with 11% to 15% occurring only once. The specimen was blood. The origin of the receptors is a woman in her twenties or thirties with Graves' hyperthyroidism.

Comment on this clonotype: A single base separates this from a much larger clone, so it may be a read error. CDR3 bases: TGTGCCAGCAGTTTATCCCTCAGGTTTGGGGAGCAGTTCTTC. It is translated as CASSLSLRFGEQFF. This chain connects TRBV12-3 or TRBV12-4 to TRBJ2-1; D gene unclear. CDR3 length: 14 amino acids. The germline V and J ends were trimmed by 2 bases and 10 bases, with 15 bases remaining between them.

At least ten counts were recorded for this clonotype. V usage is TRBV11-2 and J usage is TRBJ2-7; 11 nucleotides agree with TRBD2. With V trimmed by 6 bases and J by 1 base, 5 bases remained unmatched. Germline lookup yields CDR1 SGHAT and CDR2 FQNNGV. The CDR3 covers 15 residues. CDR3 region: CASRDWTSGSYEQYF. CDR3 nucleotides: TGTGCCAGCAGGGATTGGACTAGCGGGTCCTACGAGCAGTACTTC.

This clonotype was seen at least ten times. The V and J genes are TRBV11-2 and TRBJ1-2, with D unclear. The V gene's germline CDR1 is SGHAT and CDR2 FQNNGV. The CDR3 extends over 16 amino acids. V lost 1 base, J lost 1 base, and 13 bases lay in between. Here the CDR3 reads CASSLVVPRDNYGYTF. CDR3 nucleotide sequence: TGTGCCAGCAGCTTAGTAGTGCCCCGTGATAACTATGGCTACACCTTC.

This chain's CDR3 is CASSKLDGGYEQYF. DNA of the CDR3: TGTGCCAGCAGCAAACTCGACGGGGGGTACGAGCAGTACTTC. V and J are TRBV28 and TRBJ2-7; 7 positions agree with TRBD2. Germline loops: CDR1 MDHEN, CDR2 SYDVKM. J was trimmed by 4 bases and V by 6 bases; bases with no gene match: 9. The CDR3 runs 14 residues.

Details on this clonotype: Germline is not matched at one junction end, which may reflect a read error. The V and J genes are TRBV28 and TRBJ1-5, with D tentatively TRBD1 (5 bases). Germline CDR1 and CDR2: MDHEN and SYDVKM. The CDR3 contains 12 residues. CDR3 coding DNA: TGTGCCAGCAGTTCGGCAGGGCAGCCCCGGCACTTT. Amino acids: CASSSAGQPRHF.

This clonotype was observed a few times. The chain is built from TRBV14 and TRBJ1-6, with D hard to call. The CDR3 is 14 amino acids. Between the trimmed V and J ends, which lost 0 bases and 9 bases, there was a span of 9 bases. Germline V gene sequence: CDR1 SGHDN, CDR2 FVKESK. This chain's CDR3 is CASSQDIWGSPLHF. CDR3 nucleotide sequence: TGTGCCAGCAGCCAAGACATTTGGGGTTCACCCCTCCACTTT.

This clonotype was counted ten times or more. This sequence joins TRBV20-1 and TRBJ2-5; tentative D call: TRBD2 (6 bases). The CDR3 extends over 13 amino acids. Germline lookup yields CDR1 DFQATT and CDR2 SNEGSKA (reference sequence). DNA of the CDR3: TGCAGCCATTTACGGGACTCGTGGGAGACCCAGTACTTC. Translated: CSHLRDSWETQYF.

This clonotype was recorded many times. The chain links TRBV7-9 to TRBJ1-1; D not certain. Germline V gene sequence: CDR1 SEHNR, CDR2 FQNEAQ (reference sequence). Between the trimmed V and J ends, which lost 6 bases and 0 bases, there was a span of 11 bases. CDR3 size: 14 residues. The DNA for the CDR3 is TGTGCCAGCAGTTTACGGCAGATGAACACTGAAGCTTTCTTT. Its protein is CASSLRQMNTEAFF.

This sequence joins TRBV20-1 and TRBJ2-5, with TRBD2 identical over 8 bases. Germline V gene data show CDR1 as DFQATT and CDR2 as SNEGSKA (reference sequence). There are 14 residues in the CDR3. Trimming cost V 5 bases and J 5 bases; bases outside gene matches: 10. The CDR3 nucleotides are TGCAGTGCTTCCTTGGACGGGAGGGTGGAGACCCAGTACTTC. Protein sequence: CSASLDGRVETQYF.

This clonotype came up many times. The chain links TRBV3-1 to TRBJ1-6; no firm D call. This CDR3 is built from 11 residues. Germline V gives CDR1 LGHDT, CDR2 YNNKEL (reference sequence). Deletions cut 5 bases from V and 14 bases from J, with 10 bases between. Here the CDR3 reads CASSSLSALHF. The CDR3 DNA is TGTGCCAGCAGCTCTCTTTCGGCCCTCCACTTT.

This clonotype was counted ten times or more. V gene TRBV6-2 or TRBV6-3 combines with J gene TRBJ2-7, with D uncertain. Trimming took 5 bases from V and 0 from J, leaving 14 bases between them. The CDR3 is made up of 15 amino acids. Germline CDR1 MNHEY, CDR2 SVGEGT. The CDR3 loop reads CASSPDTTPSYEQYF. The CDR3 DNA follows: TGTGCCAGCAGTCCTGACACAACACCCTCCTACGAGCAGTACTTC.

The chain combines TRBV6-2 or TRBV6-3 with TRBJ1-2; 8 positions agree with TRBD1. The CDR3 extends over 16 amino acids. Unmatched junction bases numbered 11, after V lost 5 bases and J lost 3 bases. Per the germline V gene, CDR1 is MNHEY and CDR2 is SVGEGT. The CDR3 nucleotides read TGTGCCAGCAGTCTTGGGCGGACAGGGAGCGACTATGGCTACACCTTC. Translating gives CASSLGRTGSDYGYTF.

In this sample, this clonotype turned up many times. V is TRBV12-3 or TRBV12-4 and J is TRBJ2-3; D gene uncertain. The ends were cut back, 1 base at V and 6 bases at J, with 5 bases in the middle. The CDR3 runs 12 residues. The CDR3 is CASSLGSDTQYF. The DNA of the CDR3 is TGTGCCAGCAGTTTAGGGTCTGATACGCAGTATTTT.

This clonotype was seen a few times. The V and J genes are TRBV3-1 and TRBJ2-3; D is ambiguous. This CDR3 region has 10 residues. Germline V gene sequence: CDR1 LGHDT, CDR2 YNNKEL (reference sequence). The CDR3 loop reads CATGTDTQYF. CDR3 nucleotides: TGTGCGACTGGTACAGATACGCAGTATTTT.

The genes are TRBV20-1 and TRBJ2-6; D unresolved. Trimming removed 2 bases at V and 4 bases at J, with 9 bases between. Germline V gene lookup returns CDR1 DFQATT and CDR2 SNEGSKA (reference sequence). This CDR3 contains 14 residues. The CDR3 protein is CSARIVEGANVLTF. CDR3 in DNA: TGCAGTGCTAGAATAGTGGAAGGGGCCAACGTCCTGACTTTC.

This clonotype was seen a few times. A much larger clone is a single base away; this may be a read error. The chain is built from TRBV2 and TRBJ1-4, with 10 positions matching TRBD1. The CDR3 has 17 amino acids. Germline CDR1 reads SNHLY; CDR2 reads FYNNEI. CDR3 DNA: TGTGCCAGCAGTGTACCCCCCGACAGGACAGGGGGTGAAGAACTGTTTTTT. Translating it yields CASSVPPDRTGGEELFF.

This clonotype was picked up many times. The chain carries TRBV27 and TRBJ1-5; 9 bases match TRBD1. J lost 7 bases, V lost 5 bases, and 18 bases had no gene match. The CDR3 has 18 residues. Germline loops: CDR1 MNHEY, CDR2 SMNVEV (reference sequence). DNA for the CDR3: TGTGCCAGCAGTCTCCATTTTGGGGACAGGGCGATATGGCAGCCCCAGCATTTT. Translation gives CASSLHFGDRAIWQPQHF.

This clonotype was picked up a small number of times. The chain recombines TRBV27 with TRBJ2-5, with TRBD2 identical over 7 bases. This CDR3 contains 17 residues. Germline CDR1 MNHEY, CDR2 SMNVEV (reference sequence). Trimming cost V 5 bases and J 4 bases; bases outside gene matches: 16. The CDR3 nucleotides are TGTGCCAGCAGTCCCGCCAGAACGGGAGGATGGTTAGAGACCCAGTACTTC. Translated: CASSPARTGGWLETQYF.

Many counts were recorded for this clonotype. The rearrangement links TRBV11-3 to TRBJ2-5; 11 nucleotides match TRBD1. The ends lost 4 bases at V and 4 bases at J; junction bases unmatched: 2. Germline CDR1 reads SGHNT; CDR2 reads YENEEA. This CDR3 has 14 amino acids. The CDR3 reads CASSSGTGGETQYF. CDR3 DNA sequence: TGTGCCAGCAGCTCCGGGACAGGGGGAGAGACCCAGTACTTC.

Many counts were recorded for this clonotype. The genes are TRBV20-1 and TRBJ2-1, with TRBD1 identical over 8 bases. Looked up from germline, CDR1 is DFQATT and CDR2 is SNEGSKA (reference sequence). V lost 4 bases, J lost 7 bases, and 9 bases stayed unmatched. This CDR3 comprises 14 residues. The CDR3 loop is CSAKVGQEVNEQFF. The CDR3, as DNA: TGCAGTGCTAAAGTGGGACAGGAAGTGAATGAGCAGTTCTTC.

This chain joins TRBV18 and TRBJ2-1; TRBD1 matches 9 bases. The J segment lost 6 bases and the V segment lost 3 bases, leaving 6 bases of the junction unmatched. Germline CDR1 is KGHSH and CDR2 is LQKENI. The CDR3 contains 15 residues. The CDR3: CASSPSGTGSNEQFF. DNA for the CDR3: TGTGCCAGCTCACCTTCCGGGACAGGGTCCAATGAGCAGTTCTTC. The variable domain in full, completed from reference TRBV18 and TRBJ2-1, reads NAGVMQNPRHLVRRRGQEARLRCSPMKGHSHVYWYRQLPEEGLKFMVYLQKENIIDESGMPKERFSAEFPKEGPSILRIQQVVRGDSAAYFCASSPSGTGSNEQFFGPGTRLTVL.

The chain combines TRBV20-1 with TRBJ2-4; perhaps TRBD2 as D (6 bases). The CDR3 runs 13 residues. Germline-derived CDR1 and CDR2 are DFQATT and SNEGSKA (reference sequence). V shed 0 bases and J shed 12 bases, with 15 bases lying between them. The CDR3: CSARDGGTGGQYF. Written as DNA, the CDR3 is TGCAGTGCTAGAGATGGGGGGACGGGTGGTCAGTACTTC.

At least ten counts were recorded for this clonotype. V usage is TRBV3-1 and J usage is TRBJ1-4; unclear D gene. The CDR3 is 14 residues long. The V end lost 2 bases, the J end lost 3 bases, and 7 bases lay between the germline ends. Per the germline V gene, CDR1 is LGHDT and CDR2 is YNNKEL (reference sequence). CDR3 loop: CASSQRGSNEKLFF. The CDR3 nucleotides read TGTGCCAGCAGCCAACGAGGATCTAATGAAAAACTGTTTTTT.

In nucleotides, the CDR3 is TGCGCCAGCCCTTTTAAGCGGGAGGGCTACTTCGTACGAGACTACGAGCAGTACTTC. Translating it yields CASPFKREGYFVRDYEQYF. The chain is built from TRBV10-1 and TRBJ2-7, with 10 bases fitting TRBD2. Germline V gene data show CDR1 as WNHNN and CDR2 as SYGVQD (reference sequence). J gave up 3 bases and V 8 bases, and 22 bases lay outside the gene matches. CDR3 length: 19 residues.

The genes are TRBV6-5 and TRBJ2-7; 7 bases are a match to TRBD1. With 0 bases clipped from V and 2 bases from J, the junction kept 1 base outside the gene matches. Germline assignment: CDR1 MNHEY and CDR2 SVGAGI. This CDR3 spans 14 amino acids. CDR3 nucleotides: TGTGCCAGCAGTTACTCGGGACAGACCTACGAGCAGTACTTC. Translating gives CASSYSGQTYEQYF.

Comment on this clonotype: The missing conserved phenylalanine or tryptophan at the end of this CDR3 makes a read error likely. The chain combines TRBV7-2 with TRBJ2-2; TRBD1 might be the D (6 bases). Trimming cost V 4 bases and J 4 bases, with 10 bases left between them. Germline loops: CDR1 SGHTA, CDR2 FQGNSA. CDR3 length equals 14 residues. The CDR3 region has the DNA TGTGCCAGCAGCTCCTTAGGGGGCACCGGGGAGCTGTTTTTA. Its protein product is CASSSLGGTGELFL.

This clonotype was detected many times. The chain employs TRBV15 and TRBJ2-2, with D unclear. Germline V gene sequence: CDR1 LNHNV, CDR2 YYDKDF (reference sequence). This CDR3 contains 12 residues. Trimming took 8 bases from V and 4 from J, leaving 8 bases between them. The DNA of the CDR3 is TGTGCCACCGCCGCACGCACCGGGGAGCTGTTTTTT. It encodes CATAARTGELFF.

This clonotype was seen at least ten times. This sequence joins TRBV12-3 or TRBV12-4 and TRBJ2-4; 9 nucleotides match TRBD1. With V trimmed by 6 bases and J by 7 bases, 10 bases remained unmatched. The CDR3 spans 15 residues. The CDR3 nucleotides read TGTGCCAGCAGATCCCCTAGGACAGGGGTCAACATTCAGTACTTC. It encodes CASRSPRTGVNIQYF.

With respect to this clonotype: Given a much more abundant clone one base away, this may be a read error. CDR3 protein: CTSSLGGSATDTQYF. The CDR3 nucleotides are TGTACCAGCAGTTTGGGGGGGTCCGCCACAGATACGCAGTATTTT. The V and J genes are TRBV27 and TRBJ2-3; 7 bases are a match to TRBD2. Germline-derived CDR1 and CDR2 are MNHEY and SMNVEV (reference sequence). The CDR3 length is 15 residues.